This T cell receptor beta chain stems from a study of CD8+ T cells in alopecia areata. In this sample, this clone turned up a few times. The antigen remains unidentified. Other DNA sequences in this specimen translate into the identical CDR3. Treatment denoted: oral pan-JAK inhibitor, 5-10 mg twice daily. Sorted populations comprised CD4+ and CD8+ T cells obtained from PBMCs. Findings and caveats of the study: Lesional scalp exceeded normal scalp in clonality, especially in alopecia totalis/universalis. Persistence during tofacitinib was seen for many expanded lesional clones in scalp and blood.

Deletions cut 6 bases from V and 1 base from J, with 3 bases between. The CDR3 spans 11 residues. Germline V gene data show CDR1 as SQVTM and CDR2 as ANQGSEA. Following RNA extraction, reverse transcription yielded cDNA that acted as the sequencing template. TCRdb keeps only in-frame clones here, not all; method: immunoSEQ multiplex PCR. The sample has approximately 160,000 clones, less than 70% seen once. The chain joins TRBV29-1 to TRBJ2-2, with D unclear. The receptor was derived from a human donor with alopecia areata. Sequenced material: CD4+ T cells sorted from blood, taken at week 24, from a patient treated with tofacitinib. This CDR3 reads CSVQNTGELFF. The CDR3 DNA sequence: TGCAGCGTACAGAACACCGGGGAGCTGTTTTTT.